The clone carrying this T cell receptor beta chain has a handful of counts. What it binds is not known. The TCR beta cDNA libraries contained unique molecular identifiers. TCRdb reanalysed the PCR reads using MiXCR and keeps one entry per CDR3 protein. Of fewer than 700,000 distinct CDR3 sequences in the sample, around 47% were seen once. The sample is drawn from a study of post-analysis software for immune sequencing data. Findings and caveats of the study: TRBV segments more frequent in patients than in controls numbered about five and included TRBV5-6, TRBV5-1 and TRBV20-1.

This CDR3 spans 15 amino acids. The sample comprised blood. The receptor was derived from a girl under 18 with multiple sclerosis. J is TRBJ1-1 and V is TRBV21-1; the table assigns TRBD1, which was not confirmed against the DNA. TRBV21-1 constitutes a pseudogene. The CDR3 nucleotides are TGTGCCAGCAGCCCCAGACAGGCGTTGAACACTGAAGCTTTCTTT. Protein: CASSPRQALNTEAFF.